These 18 T cell receptor beta chains originate from one sample sequenced in a study of T-cell memory formation after mild COVID-19 (dated by TCRdb to 2020 to 2023). Libraries came from 5' RACE. Sequencing used an Illumina NovaSeq 6000. Using fastp at Q25 and MiXCR, TCRdb reprocessed the public reads and kept productive beta chains. Rows merge per CDR3 protein into single entries with the most common DNA and genes. The sample table holds roughly 350,000 distinct CDR3 sequences, of which under 25% were seen once. Clones ranked in the top ten supply about an eighth of the sample. The source material was PBMCs or a T cell subset sorted from them (not recorded which). The receptors originated from an adult woman who had mild COVID-19 (a few samples of this study predate the infection). The sample titles of this study are shuffled in the database, so cell type and time point are left out; the donor was told from shared clones.

The chain recombines TRBV18 with TRBJ2-7; D not resolved. V lost 3 bases, J lost 6 bases, and 12 bases lay in between. Germline V lookup: CDR1 KGHSH, CDR2 LQKENI. The CDR3 totals 13 residues. CDR3 in amino acids: CASSPARRSEQYF. CDR3 coding DNA: TGTGCCAGCTCACCCGCACGGAGAAGCGAGCAGTACTTC. Using reference TRBV18 and TRBJ2-7 for the parts outside the CDR3, the full variable domain is NAGVMQNPRHLVRRRGQEARLRCSPMKGHSHVYWYRQLPEEGLKFMVYLQKENIIDESGMPKERFSAEFPKEGPSILRIQQVVRGDSAAYFCASSPARRSEQYFGPGTRLTVT.

For the CDR3, the DNA is TGTGCCAGCAGCCTTGGAGGGTTTTTCAAGAACACTGAAGCTTTCTTT. It translates to CASSLGGFFKNTEAFF. The rearrangement joins TRBV4-2 to TRBJ1-1; no clear D gene. The CDR3 runs to 16 residues. Between the trimmed V and J ends, which lost 4 bases and 1 base, there was a span of 16 bases. CDR1 and CDR2 (germline): LGHNA, YNFKEQ.

The chain has TRBV12-3 or TRBV12-4 and TRBJ2-6; 11 bases are shared with TRBD1. The CDR3 is made up of 17 amino acids. The V gene end was trimmed by 5 bases and the J gene end by 2 bases; junction bases not matched to a gene: 5. CDR3 sequence: CASSPGQGVAGANVLTF. CDR3 bases: TGTGCCAGCAGTCCGGGACAGGGGGTAGCTGGGGCCAACGTCCTGACTTTC.

The V gene is TRBV29-1, the J gene TRBJ1-1; D remains unclear. Germline CDR1 is SQVTM and CDR2 is ANQGSEA. Trimming left V 7 bases short and J 3 bases short, with 12 bases between. This CDR3 contains 12 residues. CDR3 loop: CSGERTDTEAFF. The CDR3 DNA is TGCAGCGGCGAAAGGACGGACACTGAAGCTTTCTTT.

V is TRBV12-3 or TRBV12-4 and J is TRBJ2-7; TRBD2 aligns across 9 bases. Germline trimming cut 5 bases from V and 3 bases from J; bases unmatched to any gene: 8. The CDR3 runs to 15 residues. As DNA, the CDR3 is TGTGCCAGCAGTCCCTCAGCGGGGGGCTTCTACGAGCAGTACTTC. Amino acid sequence: CASSPSAGGFYEQYF.

Only a few counts were recorded for this clonotype. The gene calls are TRBV6-2 or TRBV6-3 and TRBJ2-1, with D perhaps matching TRBD1 (5 bases). Trimming shortened V by 7 bases and J by 7 bases, and 8 bases separated the two germline ends. This CDR3 comprises 11 residues. Germline assignment: CDR1 MNHEY and CDR2 SVGEGT. The DNA for the CDR3 is TGTGCCAGCACCCAGGGAAATGAGCAGTTCTTC. Encoded protein: CASTQGNEQFF.

This clonotype was found a few times. The rearrangement uses TRBV5-1 and TRBJ2-3; TRBD2 might be the D (5 bases). Between the trimmed V and J ends, which lost 2 bases and 4 bases, there was a span of 14 bases. The germline CDR1 and CDR2 sequences are SGHRS and YFSETQ. CDR3 length: 15 residues. The CDR3 loop reads CASSFGPRGSDTQYF. As DNA, the CDR3 is TGCGCCAGCAGCTTCGGACCGAGAGGGTCAGATACGCAGTATTTT.

The rearrangement links TRBV7-2 to TRBJ2-3; TRBD2 aligns across 13 bases. CDR1 is SGHTA, CDR2 FQGNSA, per germline. This CDR3 has 16 residues. V lost 4 bases to trimming and J lost 7 bases; unmatched junction nucleotides: 8. This CDR3 is CASSSDRTSGSYTQYF. The DNA of the CDR3 is TGTGCCAGCAGCTCTGATAGGACTAGCGGGAGTTATACGCAGTATTTT.

The rearrangement joins TRBV7-2 to TRBJ1-2, with TRBD1 identical over 8 bases. The germline V gene has CDR1 SGHTA and CDR2 FQGNSA. The V segment lost 5 bases and the J segment 3 bases; nucleotides outside the gene matches: 8. CDR3 size: 15 residues. DNA of the CDR3: TGTGCCAGCAGCAGTCAGGGGGCGTGGGACTATGGCTACACCTTC. As protein: CASSSQGAWDYGYTF.

The rearrangement joins TRBV12-3 or TRBV12-4 to TRBJ1-6; no definite D call. The CDR3 loop spans 14 amino acids. Trimming left V 6 bases short and J 0 bases short, with 6 bases between. The CDR3 DNA reads TGTGCCAGCAGGCAAGGCTCCTATAATTCACCCCTCCACTTT. Translation: CASRQGSYNSPLHF.

This clonotype was seen a few times. The chain carries TRBV21-1 and TRBJ2-3; TRBD1, the table's D call, lacks a check against the DNA. TRBV21-1 represents a pseudogene. This CDR3 is 16 amino acids long. The CDR3 reads CASSKPGTGKPDTQYF. The CDR3 nucleotides are TGTGCCAGCAGCAAACCAGGGACAGGGAAGCCAGATACGCAGTATTTT.

The gene calls are TRBV5-1 and TRBJ2-1; 8 positions agree with TRBD1. This CDR3 is 12 amino acids long. V lost 3 bases, J lost 15 bases, and 8 bases stayed unmatched. Germline V lookup: CDR1 SGHRS, CDR2 YFSETQ. This chain's CDR3 is CASSSDRGEGFF. CDR3 DNA: TGCGCCAGCAGCTCCGACAGGGGAGAAGGGTTCTTC.

This clonotype appeared many times. The J gene is TRBJ2-5, the V gene TRBV4-1; D is possibly TRBD1 or TRBD2 (5 bases each). CDR1 and CDR2 from the germline V gene are MGHRA and YSYEKL. V was shortened by 4 bases and J by 5 bases, with 14 bases between the two germline ends. This CDR3 has 14 residues. The CDR3 sequence is CASSRLKGEETQYF. CDR3 in DNA: TGCGCCAGCAGCCGTCTCAAAGGGGAGGAGACCCAGTACTTC.

This clonotype was seen more than once but under ten times. V and J are TRBV30 and TRBJ1-1; 8 bases line up with TRBD1. The V gene's germline CDR1 is GTSNPN and CDR2 SVGIG (reference sequence). Trimming cost V 5 bases and J 7 bases; bases outside gene matches: 9. The CDR3 is 13 residues long. CDR3 DNA: TGTGCCTGGGCCTGGGACAGGCGATATGAAGCTTTCTTT. This sequence encodes CAWAWDRRYEAFF.

This chain joins TRBV15 and TRBJ2-3; TRBD2 matches 13 bases. The V gene end was trimmed by 5 bases and the J gene end by 4 bases; junction bases not matched to a gene: 6. The CDR3 length is 16 residues. Germline V CDR1 and CDR2: LNHNV, YYDKDF (reference sequence). The CDR3 protein is CATSDRLAGGADTQYF. The CDR3 DNA follows: TGTGCCACCAGCGACCGACTAGCGGGAGGTGCAGATACGCAGTATTTT.

This clonotype was picked up many times. The J gene is TRBJ2-3, the V gene TRBV5-1; TRBD1 matches at 7 bases. The CDR3 is made up of 15 amino acids. With 2 bases clipped from V and 2 bases from J, the junction kept 5 bases outside the gene matches. Per the germline V gene, CDR1 is SGHRS and CDR2 is YFSETQ. The CDR3: CASSLQGQITDTQYF. In DNA, the CDR3 is TGCGCCAGCAGCTTACAGGGGCAAATCACAGATACGCAGTATTTT.

The table lists this clonotype with many counts. The chain has TRBV25-1 and TRBJ2-7; perhaps TRBD1 as D (6 bases). V was pared by 6 bases and J by 5 bases, with 11 bases between. The CDR3 is 12 amino acids. Germline CDR1 MGHDK, CDR2 SYGVNS. CDR3 sequence (DNA): TGTGCCAGCAGAACAGGGAGCCACGAGCAGTACTTC. Translating gives CASRTGSHEQYF.

This clonotype appeared a few times. The chain links TRBV12-3 or TRBV12-4 to TRBJ1-1, with no clear D. V was shortened by 5 bases and J by 4 bases, with 11 bases between the two germline ends. This CDR3 has 13 residues. As DNA, the CDR3 is TGTGCCAGCAGTGCGATTGCGGGCACTGAAGCTTTCTTT. This codes for CASSAIAGTEAFF.